This T cell receptor (delta chain) appears in the sequencing data of a study of gamma delta lymphoproliferative disorders and STAT genes. Across the whole study: Gamma-chain libraries were built from at least 50 ng of genomic DNA with the LymphoTrack Dx TCRG Assay.

TCRdb re-called the multiplex PCR reads via CATT. The sample lists about 3,400 delta-chain clones; about 1.2% were seen once. Turning to this clone: A read error likely explains why the TCRdb protein, taken from a much larger clone, differs from this DNA's translation at residue 5; the protein shown is translated from the DNA.

PBMCs from patients and controls supplied the genomic DNA for sequencing. The origin of this receptor is a human donor in good health. The specimen sequenced was blood.

The CDR3 protein is CACSKLGGESHKLIF. The DNA of the CDR3 is TGTGCCTGTTCTAAACTTGGGGGAGAAAGCCATAAACTCATCTTT. The chain carries TRDV2 and TRDJ1; 7 bases are shared with TRDD3. In germline, CDR1 is GEAIGNYY, CDR2 EKD. Trimming took 6 bases from V and 6 from J; bases not matched to a gene: 15. The CDR3 runs to 15 residues.